The rows below give T cell receptor beta chains drawn from one sample of a study of T-cell memory formation after mild COVID-19. A single record per CDR3 protein comes from TCRdb applying MiXCR to the 5' RACE reads. The profile covers roughly 550,000 distinct CDR3 sequences, with roughly 21% appearing a single time and around an eighth taken by the ten largest. Source material: PBMCs or a T cell subset sorted from them (not recorded which). These receptors all stem from an adult woman who had mild COVID-19 (a few samples of this study predate the infection). Cell type and time point are not known. CDR3s include the opening cysteine and the closing phenylalanine or tryptophan. A D gene is named only where the DNA matches it firmly. Clone size, where shown, is once, few, many, or a class for clones that have expanded.

clone_size | j_call | v_call | d_call | cdr3_nt | cdr3_aa
few | TRBJ1-1 | TRBV20-1 | NA | TGCAGTGGGGTCCGGGGTGTGAACACTGAAGCTTTCTTT | CSGVRGVNTEAFF
few | TRBJ2-3 | TRBV6-5 | TRBD2 | TGTGCCAGCAGTTACTCGGGACATTGGACTAGCGGGGGGGCCAAAGATACGCAGTATTTT | CASSYSGHWTSGGAKDTQYF
NA | TRBJ2-1 | TRBV7-8 | TRBD2 | TGTGCCAGCAGCCTGCAACTAGCGGGGGGTCAGAATGAGCAGTTCTTC | CASSLQLAGGQNEQFF
few | TRBJ2-5 | TRBV25-1 | NA | TGTGCCAGCAGTGAATTAGCAGGGCTCCAAGAGACCCAGTACTTC | CASSELAGLQETQYF
once | TRBJ2-1 | TRBV24-1 | TRBD1 | TGTGCCACCAGTGCCTGGACAGGCTACAATGAGCAGTTCTTC | CATSAWTGYNEQFF
few | TRBJ1-3 | TRBV19 | TRBD1 | TGTGCCAGTAGTGGGCCGGGACAGGCACAAAACACCATATATTTT | CASSGPGQAQNTIYF
NA | TRBJ2-3 | TRBV7-2 | NA | TGTGCCAGCAGCTTATGGGTAGATACGCAGTATTTT | CASSLWVDTQYF
few | TRBJ2-7 | TRBV11-2 | TRBD2 | TGTGCCAGCAGCCCAAGACTAGCGGGTTTCTACGAGCAGTACTTC | CASSPRLAGFYEQYF
few | TRBJ2-3 | TRBV9 | TRBD2 | TGTGCCAGCAGCGTAGGACTAGCGGGAGCTGGAGGAGATACGCAGTATTTT | CASSVGLAGAGGDTQYF
NA | TRBJ2-7 | TRBV7-9 | NA | TGTGCCAGCAGCTTTGGTCAATCCTACGAGCAGTACTTC | CASSFGQSYEQYF
few | TRBJ2-3 | TRBV12-3/TRBV12-4 | TRBD2 | TGTGCCAGCAGTCCTCTTTTGTGGGGGGGTCCCTCTAGCACAGATACGCAGTATTTT | CASSPLLWGGPSSTDTQYF
many | TRBJ1-6 | TRBV30 | NA | TGTGCCTGGAGACCGGACAGCTATTTCAGACTCGGATCACCCCTCCACTTT | CAWRPDSYFRLGSPLHF
NA | TRBJ2-5 | TRBV12-3/TRBV12-4 | NA | TGTGCCAGCGGGGGGCGGCGAGAGACCCAGTACTTC | CASGGRRETQYF
few | TRBJ2-1 | TRBV9 | NA | TGTGCCAGCTCTGGAGATGGGAGTTTTAATGAGCAGTTCTTC | CASSGDGSFNEQFF
NA | TRBJ2-5 | TRBV7-8 | NA | TGTGCCAGCAGGACGATCAAGGGCCAGATCCAAGAGACCCAGTACTTC | CASRTIKGQIQETQYF
few | TRBJ2-3 | TRBV7-8 | TRBD2 | TGTGCCAGCAGCCCTTGGGGGACTAGCGGGTCAAATACGCAGTATTTT | CASSPWGTSGSNTQYF
NA | TRBJ2-7 | TRBV7-6 | NA | TGTGCCAGCAGCTTAGGGGCTTCCACCTACTACGAGCAGTACTTC | CASSLGASTYYEQYF
NA | TRBJ2-1 | TRBV29-1 | NA | TGCAGCGTTGATGGGGTAGCGGCTTACAATGAGCAGTTCTTC | CSVDGVAAYNEQFF
NA | TRBJ1-1 | TRBV12-3/TRBV12-4 | NA | TGTGCCAGCAGTTTTGCGGGGCAGTCGAACACTGAAGCTTTCTTT | CASSFAGQSNTEAFF
few | TRBJ2-2 | TRBV20-1 | TRBD2 | TGCAGTGCCCGGACTAGCGGGAGGGGCGCCGGGGAGCTGTTTTTT | CSARTSGRGAGELFF
few | TRBJ2-7 | TRBV15 | TRBD1 | TGTGCCACCAGCAGACCCCCGGGACAGGGGGCGCGGGAGCAGTACTTC | CATSRPPGQGAREQYF